The 27 T cell receptor beta chains below come from one sample, sequenced in a study of blood T cell repertoires in COVID-19. The table came from immunoSEQ multiplex PCR; TCRdb's copy has only in-frame clones and leaves some out. The sample has approximately 210,000 clones; 94% are singletons. The sequenced sample was peripheral blood. These receptor sequences come from a man under 40 with COVID-19, enrolled during active disease.

This chain connects TRBV10-2 to TRBJ1-5; the D is unclear. The CDR3 extends over 17 amino acids. Germline V gives CDR1 WSHSY, CDR2 SAAADI. With 0 bases removed from V and 2 bases from J, the gap between germline ends came to 14 bases. CDR3 sequence reads: CASSESRLTRGNQPQHF. The CDR3 DNA is TGCGCCAGCAGTGAGTCGAGGTTAACGCGAGGCAATCAGCCCCAGCATTTT.

The table lists this clone with a few counts. The V call is TRBV2, the J call TRBJ1-5; 11 bases map to TRBD1. Trimming removed 7 bases from V and 4 bases from J; junction bases left unmatched: 6. The CDR3 is 15 residues long. From germline, CDR1 is SNHLY and CDR2 FYNNEI. The CDR3 is CASTRTGGSNQPQHF. The CDR3, as DNA: TGTGCCAGCACCAGGACAGGGGGCAGTAATCAGCCCCAGCATTTT.

V and J are TRBV6-5 and TRBJ1-1; TRBD1 matches at 10 bases. V lost 6 bases and J lost 3; bases outside the gene matches: 4. This CDR3 has 14 amino acids. Per germline, CDR1 MNHEY and CDR2 SVGAGI. The CDR3 DNA reads as TGTGCCAGCAGGCGGACAGGGGGAGACACTGAAGCTTTCTTT. This codes for CASRRTGGDTEAFF.

V gene TRBV29-1 combines with J gene TRBJ2-7; weak D call: TRBD1 (5 bases). Germline loops: CDR1 SQVTM, CDR2 ANQGSEA. The V end lost 7 bases, the J end lost 1 base, and 14 bases lay between the germline ends. This CDR3 is built from 13 residues. The CDR3 spells CSANTGKSYEQYF. The CDR3, as DNA: TGCAGCGCCAATACAGGCAAGTCCTACGAGCAGTACTTC.

The chain carries TRBV9 and TRBJ1-4; possibly TRBD1 for D (5 bases). The ends were cut back, 0 bases at V and 5 bases at J, with 11 bases in the middle. This CDR3 region has 15 residues. Germline V lookup: CDR1 SGDLS, CDR2 YYNGEE. CDR3 in DNA: TGTGCCAGCAGCGTAGCGGGGGGACTGAATGAAAAACTGTTTTTT. Translation gives CASSVAGGLNEKLFF.

Details on this clone: One end of the junction does not line up with germline, which may come from a read error. This sequence joins TRBV6-1 and TRBJ1-3; maybe TRBD1 (5 bases). The CDR3 consists of 16 residues. CDR1 is MNHNS, CDR2 SASEGT, per germline. The CDR3: CASSALQGLSGDTIYF. The DNA of the CDR3 is TGTGCCAGCAGTGCGCTCCAGGGCCTCTCTGGAGACACCATATATTTT.

J is TRBJ1-4 and V is TRBV19, with D possibly being TRBD1 (6 bases). The CDR3 consists of 15 residues. V dropped 5 bases and J dropped 7 bases, with 17 bases sitting between them. Per germline, CDR1 LNHDA and CDR2 SQIVND (reference sequence). As DNA, the CDR3 is TGTGCCAGTAGTTCGAACAGGGTATCTGGTGAAAAACTGTTTTTT. It is translated as CASSSNRVSGEKLFF.

This chain joins TRBV6-2 or TRBV6-3 and TRBJ2-7; TRBD2 aligns across 7 bases. The CDR3 has 15 amino acids. Germline V gene sequence: CDR1 MNHEY, CDR2 SVGEGT. With V trimmed by 4 bases and J by 7 bases, 13 bases remained unmatched. Written as DNA, the CDR3 is TGTGCCAGCAGTTTTGTAGCGGGTGGCGTTGGAGAGCAGTACTTC. As protein: CASSFVAGGVGEQYF.

V is TRBV11-2 and J is TRBJ1-3, with a possible D match to TRBD1 (6 bases). Trimming pared 2 bases from V and 0 bases from J, leaving 17 bases between. Germline V lookup: CDR1 SGHAT, CDR2 FQNNGV. The CDR3 is 18 residues long. DNA for the CDR3: TGTGCCAGCAGCTTATTGGTCGGCAGGGGCGTCTCTGGAAACACCATATATTTT. Residues: CASSLLVGRGVSGNTIYF.

J is TRBJ2-1 and V is TRBV3-1 (or the pseudogene TRBV3-2); 9 positions match TRBD2. With V trimmed by 1 base and J by 5 bases, 9 bases remained unmatched. The CDR3 has 17 residues. CDR1 and CDR2 (germline): LGHDT, YNNKEL (reference sequence). DNA for the CDR3: TGTGCCAGCAGCCAAGGGCATAGCGGGGGCGGGAACAATGAGCAGTTCTTC. This codes for CASSQGHSGGGNNEQFF.

This chain links TRBV5-1 with TRBJ2-2, with a weak D call TRBD1 (5 bases). Germline V gene data show CDR1 as SGHRS and CDR2 as YFSETQ. Between the trimmed V and J ends, which lost 2 bases and 0 bases, there was a span of 11 bases. The CDR3 contains 16 residues. CDR3 sequence: CASSFSRATNTGELFF. The CDR3, as DNA: TGCGCCAGCAGCTTTAGCAGGGCCACGAACACCGGGGAGCTGTTTTTT.

The gene calls are TRBV27 and TRBJ2-7, with 7 bases fitting TRBD1. There are 14 residues in the CDR3. The J segment lost 4 bases and the V segment lost 6 bases, leaving 9 bases of the junction unmatched. Per germline, CDR1 MNHEY and CDR2 SMNVEV (reference sequence). This chain's CDR3 is CASSTLTGSYEQYF. The CDR3 DNA reads TGTGCCAGCAGCACCTTGACAGGGTCTTACGAGCAGTACTTC.

This clone was counted a single time. The genes are TRBV6-5 and TRBJ2-7; tentative D call: TRBD2 (6 bases). CDR1 is MNHEY, CDR2 SVGAGI, per germline. This CDR3 has 14 residues. Trimming left V 6 bases short and J 3 bases short, with 15 bases between. The CDR3 protein is CASSLGGTGYEQYF. The CDR3 nucleotides read TGTGCCAGCAGCCTCGGGGGAACGGGCTACGAGCAGTACTTC.

This clone appeared once. The chain combines TRBV6-6 with TRBJ2-5, with a tentative D call TRBD1 (6 bases). CDR1 is MNHNY, CDR2 SVGAGI, per germline (reference sequence). Trimming took 6 bases from V and 5 from J, leaving 19 bases between them. The CDR3 contains 15 residues. CDR3 sequence reads: CASRSGTHERETQYF. The CDR3, as DNA: TGTGCCAGCAGATCCGGGACACACGAAAGGGAGACCCAGTACTTC.

The rearrangement uses TRBV23-1 and TRBJ1-4; 11 bases line up with TRBD1. TRBV23-1 is sorted into the ORF group, with uncertain function. The CDR3 length is 19 residues. V was clipped by 2 bases and J by 5 bases; unmatched bases: 13. Written as DNA, the CDR3 is TGCGCCAGCAGTCAACCCCCCGTACGGGACAGGGGGAGAAATGAAAAACTGTTTTTT. Translating it yields CASSQPPVRDRGRNEKLFF.

The gene calls are TRBV5-1 and TRBJ2-7; 9 bases fit TRBD2. The V gene end was trimmed by 4 bases and the J gene end by 3 bases; junction bases not matched to a gene: 11. This CDR3 contains 16 residues. Germline CDR1 reads SGHRS; CDR2 reads YFSETQ. This CDR3 reads CASSPVGRGGFYEQYF. The CDR3 DNA follows: TGCGCCAGCAGCCCGGTGGGGCGGGGGGGTTTCTACGAGCAGTACTTC.

This clone was observed a single time. The J gene is TRBJ1-4, the V gene TRBV11-2, with 8 bases identical to TRBD1. This CDR3 spans 15 amino acids. Germline V lookup: CDR1 SGHAT, CDR2 FQNNGV. Trimming removed 3 bases from V and 2 bases from J; junction bases left unmatched: 2. CDR3 amino acids: CASSFGQGTNEKLFF. The CDR3 DNA follows: TGTGCCAGCAGCTTCGGACAGGGCACTAATGAAAAACTGTTTTTT.

The CDR3 DNA follows: TGTGCCAGCAGTTTTGGGACAGGGTCCGTCGATGGCTACACCTTC. Residues: CASSFGTGSVDGYTF. The chain recombines TRBV27 with TRBJ1-2; 9 bases agree with TRBD1. The CDR3 has 15 amino acids. V was pared by 3 bases and J by 6 bases, with 8 bases of the junction left unmatched. Germline assignment: CDR1 MNHEY and CDR2 SMNVEV (reference sequence).

The CDR3 protein is CASSKRQGSNQPQHF. The CDR3 bases are TGTGCCAGTAGTAAACGGCAGGGATCTAATCAGCCCCAGCATTTT. This chain connects TRBV19 to TRBJ1-5, with a tentative D call TRBD1 (5 bases). V lost 4 bases and J lost 4, with 14 bases in between. The CDR3 is made up of 15 amino acids. Germline CDR1 reads LNHDA; CDR2 reads SQIVND (reference sequence).

This clone was seen a few times. V gene TRBV6-5 combines with J gene TRBJ1-5; D is uncertain. The ends were cut back, 6 bases at V and 2 bases at J, with 11 bases in the middle. Looked up from germline, CDR1 is MNHEY and CDR2 is SVGAGI. This CDR3 has 14 residues. The CDR3 nucleotides are TGTGCCAGCAGCCGAGACTGGGGCAATCAGCCCCAGCATTTT. It is translated as CASSRDWGNQPQHF.

The gene calls are TRBV7-9 and TRBJ2-3, with 7 bases identical to TRBD2. Trimming at V came to 8 bases and at J to 1 base, leaving 9 bases not matched to a gene. From germline, CDR1 is SEHNR and CDR2 FQNEAQ (reference sequence). CDR3 length: 15 residues. The chain's CDR3 is CASSPMAGGTDTQYF. In nucleotides, the CDR3 is TGTGCCAGCTCCCCTATGGCGGGGGGCACAGATACGCAGTATTTT.

This clone was seen a single time. V is TRBV19 and J is TRBJ2-7; 7 bases are a match to TRBD1. The CDR3 loop spans 14 amino acids. Looked up from germline, CDR1 is LNHDA and CDR2 is SQIVND (reference sequence). The V gene end was trimmed by 1 base and the J gene end by 3 bases; junction bases not matched to a gene: 3. In nucleotides, the CDR3 is TGTGCCAGTAGTATAGTTTGGGACAGCTACGAGCAGTACTTC. It specifies CASSIVWDSYEQYF. The full variable domain, in which reference TRBV19 and TRBJ2-7 provide the parts outside the CDR3, is DGGITQSPKYLFRKEGQNVTLSCEQNLNHDAMYWYRQDPGQGLRLIYYSQIVNDFQKGDIAEGYSVSREKKESFPLTVTSAQKNPTAFYLCASSIVWDSYEQYFGPGTRLTVT.

DNA for the CDR3: TGTGCCAGCAGCCAAGATGGGTTAGGACAGGGCCCTGGAAACACCATATATTTT. It codes for CASSQDGLGQGPGNTIYF. The chain uses TRBV3-1 (or the pseudogene TRBV3-2) and TRBJ1-3, with 8 bases aligning to TRBD1. The CDR3 totals 18 residues. Per germline, CDR1 LGHDT and CDR2 YNNKEL (reference sequence). The J segment lost 2 bases and the V segment lost 0 bases, leaving 9 bases of the junction unmatched.

The V call is TRBV7-2, the J call TRBJ2-3; 7 bases map to TRBD2. CDR3 length: 12 residues. The V segment lost 3 bases and the J segment 10 bases; nucleotides outside the gene matches: 4. Germline CDR1 SGHTA, CDR2 FQGNSA. The CDR3 DNA reads as TGTGCCAGCAGCTTCCGGGGGGATGCGCAGTATTTT. Translating it yields CASSFRGDAQYF.

This sequence joins TRBV21-1 and TRBJ1-2; TRBD1 is the table's D call, not checked against the DNA. TRBV21-1 is an annotated pseudogene. There are 14 residues in the CDR3. CDR3 protein: CASVQGASGYGYTF. DNA of the CDR3: TGTGCCAGCGTCCAGGGGGCTAGTGGCTATGGCTACACCTTC.

V gene TRBV6-5 combines with J gene TRBJ2-3; TRBD1 matches at 10 bases. Germline CDR1 and CDR2: MNHEY and SVGAGI. CDR3 size: 16 residues. V was pared by 0 bases and J by 6 bases, with 6 bases of the junction left unmatched. CDR3 in amino acids: CASSYSRGTGADTQYF. The CDR3 nucleotides read TGTGCCAGCAGTTACTCTCGGGGGACAGGGGCGGATACGCAGTATTTT.

The chain employs TRBV30 and TRBJ2-5; 11 nucleotides line up with TRBD2. Germline CDR1 reads GTSNPN; CDR2 reads SVGIG (reference sequence). J lost 4 bases, V lost 4 bases, and 5 bases had no gene match. The CDR3 loop spans 14 amino acids. The CDR3 DNA follows: TGTGCCTGGACTAGCGGGGGGTTTGGAGAGACCCAGTACTTC. Translating gives CAWTSGGFGETQYF.